This T cell receptor (beta chain) is from a study of control samples from healthy donors and cancer patients. The V and J ends lost 6 bases and 2 bases respectively, with 8 bases between them. The germline V gene has CDR1 MDHEN and CDR2 SYDVKM. The CDR3 length is 13 residues. Using immunoSEQ multiplex PCR, the repertoire was profiled, and TCRdb retains in-frame clones only, with some absent. The table has around 75,000 clones, roughly 92% seen once. This clonotype originated in a woman between 55 and 75 years old in good health. The sequenced material came from blood. J is TRBJ1-5 and V is TRBV28; unclear D gene. In nucleotides, the CDR3 is TGTGCCAGCAGCGGGGTACGCAATCAGCCCCAGCATTTT. Translation: CASSGVRNQPQHF.